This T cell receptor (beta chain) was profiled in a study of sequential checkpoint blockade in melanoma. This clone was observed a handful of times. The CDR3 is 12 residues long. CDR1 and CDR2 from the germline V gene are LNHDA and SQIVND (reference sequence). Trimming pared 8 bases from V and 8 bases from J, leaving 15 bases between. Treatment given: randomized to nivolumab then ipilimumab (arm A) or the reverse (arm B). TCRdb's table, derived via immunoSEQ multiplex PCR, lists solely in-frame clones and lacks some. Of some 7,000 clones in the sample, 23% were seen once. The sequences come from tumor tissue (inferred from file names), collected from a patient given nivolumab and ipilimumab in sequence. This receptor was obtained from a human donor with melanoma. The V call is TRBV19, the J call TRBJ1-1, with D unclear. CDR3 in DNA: TGTGCCAGTGGAAACATTGGCCTAGAAGCTTTCTTT. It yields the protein CASGNIGLEAFF.